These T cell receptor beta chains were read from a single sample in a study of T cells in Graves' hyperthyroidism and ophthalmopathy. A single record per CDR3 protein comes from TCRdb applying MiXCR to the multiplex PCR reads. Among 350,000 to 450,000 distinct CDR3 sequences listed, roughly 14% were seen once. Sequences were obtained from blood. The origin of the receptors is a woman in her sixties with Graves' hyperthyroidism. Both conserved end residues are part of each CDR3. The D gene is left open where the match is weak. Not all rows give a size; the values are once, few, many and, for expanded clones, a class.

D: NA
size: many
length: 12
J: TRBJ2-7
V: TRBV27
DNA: TGTGCCAGCAGTTCCGTCTCCCACGAGCAGTACTTC
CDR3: CASSSVSHEQYF

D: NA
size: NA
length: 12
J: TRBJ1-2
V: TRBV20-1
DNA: TGCAGTGCTAGAGGAGGAGAGATGGGATACACCTTC
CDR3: CSARGGEMGYTF

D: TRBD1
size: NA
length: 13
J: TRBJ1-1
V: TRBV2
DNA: TGTGCCAGCAGTGTAGGACAGGACACTGAAGCTTTCTTT
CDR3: CASSVGQDTEAFF

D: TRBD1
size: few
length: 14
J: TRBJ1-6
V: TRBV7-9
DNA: TGTGCCAGCAGCTGGGACAGGGTTGGTTCACCCCTCCACTTT
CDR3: CASSWDRVGSPLHF

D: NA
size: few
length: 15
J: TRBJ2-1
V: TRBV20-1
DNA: TGCAGTGCTAGGACGAATTGGGGGCCTAGCGATGAGCAGTTCTTC
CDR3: CSARTNWGPSDEQFF

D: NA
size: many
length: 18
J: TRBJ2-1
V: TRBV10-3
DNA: TGTGCCATCAGTGGGGGCGGCCCTACCTTGATGTTGGTCAATGAGCAGTTCTTC
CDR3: CAISGGGPTLMLVNEQFF

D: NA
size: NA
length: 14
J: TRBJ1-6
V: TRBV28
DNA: TGTGCCAGCAGTTTATGGCACGGGAATTCACCCCTCCACTTT
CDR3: CASSLWHGNSPLHF

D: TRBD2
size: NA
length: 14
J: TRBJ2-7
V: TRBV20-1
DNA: TGCAGTGCTGAGACTAGCGGGAGTAAGGGGGAGCAGTACTTC
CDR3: CSAETSGSKGEQYF

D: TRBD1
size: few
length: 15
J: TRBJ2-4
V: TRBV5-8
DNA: TGTGCCAGCAGCTCACCAGGGGGAACCAAAAACATTCAGTACTTC
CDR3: CASSSPGGTKNIQYF

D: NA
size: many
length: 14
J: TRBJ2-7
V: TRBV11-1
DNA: TGTGCCAGCAGCAAAGATTACCTAGCCTACGAGCAGTACTTC
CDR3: CASSKDYLAYEQYF

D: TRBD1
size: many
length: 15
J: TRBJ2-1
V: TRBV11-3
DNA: TGTGCCAGCAGCCGCGGGACAGGGGTATTCAATGAGCAGTTCTTC
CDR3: CASSRGTGVFNEQFF

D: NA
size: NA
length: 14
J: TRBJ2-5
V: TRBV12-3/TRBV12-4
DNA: TGTGCCAGCAGCTTAGCGGCCCGTGAAGAGACCCAGTACTTC
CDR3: CASSLAAREETQYF

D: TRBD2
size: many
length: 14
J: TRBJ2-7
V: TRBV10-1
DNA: TGCGCCAGCAGTGGGACTAGCGGTGCCTACGAGCAGTACTTC
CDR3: CASSGTSGAYEQYF

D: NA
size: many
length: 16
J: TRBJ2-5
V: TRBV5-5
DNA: TGTGCCAGCAGCTTGGGTATGGGACCGGGCGGAGAGACCCAGTACTTC
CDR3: CASSLGMGPGGETQYF

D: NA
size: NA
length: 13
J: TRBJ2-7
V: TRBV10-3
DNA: TGTGCCAACAGCCCCGGGACAACCTACGAGCAGTACTTC
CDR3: CANSPGTTYEQYF